Below, 27 T cell receptor beta chains from the same sample are listed, as sequenced in a study of breast tumors, draining lymph nodes, adjacent tissues. TCRdb re-called the multiplex PCR reads through MiXCR, storing one row per CDR3 protein. This table holds about 60,000 distinct CDR3 sequences, roughly 50% found once. Source material: breast tumor tissue. These receptors all stem from a female donor with breast cancer. Some clones in this sample may be carry-over from other donors' samples.

There are many counts of this clonotype. This chain uses TRBV2 with TRBJ1-6, with D possibly being TRBD1 (5 bases). This CDR3 is built from 14 residues. Trimming pared 4 bases from V and 7 bases from J, leaving 11 bases between. CDR1 and CDR2 from the germline V gene are SNHLY and FYNNEI. The CDR3 loop reads CASSVGQRNSPLHF. The CDR3 DNA follows: TGTGCCAGCAGTGTCGGACAAAGGAATTCACCCCTCCACTTT.

The gene calls are TRBV7-9 and TRBJ2-3, with D unresolved. Germline CDR1 is SEHNR and CDR2 is FQNEAQ (reference sequence). Deletions cut 4 bases from V and 1 base from J, with 9 bases between. The CDR3 is made up of 14 amino acids. The CDR3, as DNA: TGTGCCAGCAGCTCAGACCGGGGCACAGATACGCAGTATTTT. Translated, it gives CASSSDRGTDTQYF.

This chain joins TRBV7-9 and TRBJ2-1, with D possibly being TRBD2 (5 bases). Germline CDR1 reads SEHNR; CDR2 reads FQNEAQ (reference sequence). The CDR3 is 15 residues long. With 1 base removed from V and 7 bases from J, the gap between germline ends came to 14 bases. CDR3 sequence (DNA): TGTGCCAGCAGCTTAGAGGTGCAGCGGATAAATGAGCAGTTCTTC. Amino acids: CASSLEVQRINEQFF.

Of note for this clonotype: An end of the junction does not agree with germline; a read error may underlie this. The chain couples TRBV30 to TRBJ1-6, with 9 positions matching TRBD1. The CDR3 consists of 10 residues. Germline loops: CDR1 GTSNPN, CDR2 SVGIG (reference sequence). Here the CDR3 reads CAWSVPTGGF. The CDR3 DNA reads TGTGCCTGGAGTGTACCGACAGGGGGCTTT.

On this clonotype: At one of its ends the junction is not consistent with the germline gene, which may arise from a read error. The chain carries TRBV9 and TRBJ2-2, with D tentatively TRBD1 (6 bases). Germline loops: CDR1 SGDLS, CDR2 YYNGEE. The CDR3 covers 15 residues. The CDR3 DNA is TGTGCCAGCAGCCCGAGACCAGGGGAGTTGGGGGAGTTGTTTTTT. Translating it yields CASSPRPGELGELFF. The full variable domain, completed using reference TRBV9 and TRBJ2-2, is DSGVTQTPKHLITATGQRVTLRCSPRSGDLSVYWYQQSLDQGLQFLIQYYNGEERAKGNILERFSAQQFPDLHSELNLSSLELGDSALYFCASSPRPGELGELFFGEGSRLTVL.

This clonotype was seen repeatedly, ten times or more. J is TRBJ1-6 and V is TRBV4-1; a weak D match, TRBD1 (6 bases). This CDR3 has 16 residues. Trimming pared 5 bases from V and 0 bases from J, leaving 11 bases between. The germline gives CDR1 MGHRA, CDR2 YSYEKL. The CDR3 DNA reads TGCGCCAGCAGCTCACAGGGAAGCTCCTATAATTCACCCCTCCACTTT. Amino acids: CASSSQGSSYNSPLHF.

This clonotype was picked up many times. The rearrangement uses TRBV6-4 and TRBJ2-1; 11 nucleotides match TRBD2. The CDR3 loop spans 14 amino acids. Germline lookup yields CDR1 MRHNA and CDR2 SNTAGT. J lost 7 bases, V lost 2 bases, and 1 base had no gene match. In DNA, the CDR3 is TGTGCCAGCAGTGACGGGACTAGCGGTAATGAGCAGTTCTTC. Its translation: CASSDGTSGNEQFF.

The chain links TRBV4-1 to TRBJ2-2, with 14 bases fitting TRBD2. The CDR3 is 22 amino acids. Germline V gives CDR1 MGHRA, CDR2 YSYEKL. V shed 0 bases and J 0 bases; nucleotides not matched to a gene: 12. The CDR3: CASSQDPPGLAGESSNTGELFF. CDR3 nucleotide sequence: TGCGCCAGCAGCCAAGATCCACCGGGACTAGCGGGGGAGAGTTCGAACACCGGGGAGCTGTTTTTT.

V usage is TRBV6-2 or TRBV6-3 and J usage is TRBJ2-5; 14 bases are a match to TRBD2. Germline V gene sequence: CDR1 MNHEY, CDR2 SVGEGT. The V gene end was trimmed by 5 bases and the J gene end by 5 bases; junction bases not matched to a gene: 10. The CDR3 is 17 residues long. The CDR3 region is CASSPGTSGSTGETQYF. DNA of the CDR3: TGTGCCAGCAGTCCCGGGACTAGCGGGAGTACCGGGGAGACCCAGTACTTC.

This clonotype was counted between two and nine times. The chain joins TRBV7-8 to TRBJ1-6; D is unresolved. The length of the CDR3 is 14 residues. Trimming shortened V by 3 bases and J by 7 bases, and 10 bases separated the two germline ends. Germline V lookup: CDR1 SGHVS, CDR2 FQNEAQ. CDR3 protein: CASSFLKQNSPLHF. The CDR3 DNA sequence: TGTGCCAGCAGCTTTTTGAAGCAGAATTCACCCCTCCACTTT.

The chain carries TRBV4-2 and TRBJ1-2; D remains ambiguous. Deletions cut 1 base from V and 0 bases from J, with 9 bases between. The CDR3 length is 15 residues. CDR1 is LGHNA, CDR2 YNFKEQ, per germline. In DNA, the CDR3 is TGTGCCAGCAGCCAAGCACGGGAGACTAACTATGGCTACACCTTC. This codes for CASSQARETNYGYTF.

This clonotype has just one count. The chain recombines TRBV11-2 with TRBJ2-3; D may be TRBD2 (6 bases). Germline CDR1 SGHAT, CDR2 FQNNGV. The CDR3 contains 13 residues. Trimming left V 6 bases short and J 10 bases short, with 17 bases between. CDR3 loop: CASRLSASAAQYF. The CDR3, as DNA: TGTGCCAGCAGACTTAGCGCTAGCGCGGCGCAGTATTTT.

This clonotype was seen at least ten times. The CDR3: CASSEFEDRGWNEQYF. CDR3 nucleotide sequence: TGTGCCAGCAGTGAATTCGAGGACAGGGGATGGAACGAGCAGTACTTC. The chain has TRBV25-1 and TRBJ2-7; 9 bases match TRBD1. CDR1 is MGHDK and CDR2 is SYGVNS in the germline V gene. Trimming at V came to 1 base and at J to 5 bases, leaving 9 bases not matched to a gene. The CDR3 is 16 residues long.

This chain uses TRBV5-1 with TRBJ2-7; TRBD2 might be the D (5 bases). Trimming removed 2 bases at V and 4 bases at J, with 7 bases between. The CDR3 sequence is 12 residues long. Germline V CDR1 and CDR2: SGHRS, YFSETQ. CDR3 sequence (DNA): TGCGCCAGCAGCTTAGCGGTTTACGAGCAGTACTTC. It codes for CASSLAVYEQYF.

Ten or more counts support this clonotype. The rearrangement joins TRBV6-6 to TRBJ1-2; D ambiguous. CDR3 size: 17 residues. Germline V gene data show CDR1 as MNHNY and CDR2 as SVGAGI (reference sequence). Trimming stripped 0 bases from V and 2 bases from J, with 16 bases between. The CDR3 loop is CASSYSSAALENYGYTF. CDR3 nucleotides: TGTGCCAGCAGTTACTCGTCTGCGGCCTTAGAGAACTATGGCTACACCTTC.

The sample holds a few counts of this clonotype. The chain recombines TRBV5-1 with TRBJ2-7; D possibly corresponds to TRBD2 (7 bases). Germline V gene lookup returns CDR1 SGHRS and CDR2 YFSETQ. V was cut by 6 bases and J by 2 bases, with 18 bases left in between. The CDR3 extends over 15 amino acids. The CDR3 DNA is TGCGCCAGCACCGAGGGGGGGGGCTCACCCTACGAGCAGTACTTC. Amino acid sequence: CASTEGGGSPYEQYF.

CDR3 nucleotide sequence: TGTGCCAGCAGCCTACAACGACTCTATGGCTACACCTTC. As protein: CASSLQRLYGYTF. The chain recombines TRBV7-2 with TRBJ1-2; D is ambiguous. V was pared by 5 bases and J by 4 bases, with 11 bases between. Germline V CDR1 and CDR2: SGHTA, FQGNSA. This CDR3 spans 13 amino acids.

This clonotype has ten or more counts. This chain uses TRBV9 with TRBJ2-1; no clear D. This CDR3 has 13 amino acids. Germline values: CDR1 SGDLS, CDR2 YYNGEE. V was cut by 0 bases and J by 1 base, with 2 bases left in between. In DNA form, the CDR3 reads TGTGCCAGCAGCGTAGGATCCTACAATGAGCAGTTCTTC. Translated, it gives CASSVGSYNEQFF.

V is TRBV4-1 and J is TRBJ1-2; D might be TRBD1 (6 bases). V lost 0 bases to trimming and J lost 4 bases, with 21 bases between them. Germline CDR1 MGHRA, CDR2 YSYEKL. The CDR3 loop spans 18 amino acids. DNA of the CDR3: TGCGCCAGCAGCCAAGATCCACCGAAGGGACACCCCACCTATGGCTACACCTTC. Amino acid sequence: CASSQDPPKGHPTYGYTF.

V and J are TRBV11-2 and TRBJ2-7; 10 bases are shared with TRBD1. The V segment lost 1 base and the J segment 4 bases; nucleotides outside the gene matches: 7. Germline assignment: CDR1 SGHAT and CDR2 FQNNGV. The CDR3 extends over 16 amino acids. The CDR3: CASSLVSTGGYYEQYF. The CDR3 DNA reads TGTGCCAGCAGCTTAGTTTCGACAGGGGGCTATTACGAGCAGTACTTC. Full variable domain (rest looked up from reference TRBV11-2 and TRBJ2-7): EAGVAQSPRYKIIEKRQSVAFWCNPISGHATLYWYQQILGQGPKLLIQFQNNGVVDDSQLPKDRFSAERLKGVDSTLKIQPAKLEDSAVYLCASSLVSTGGYYEQYFGPGTRLTVT.

Many counts were recorded for this clonotype. The chain has TRBV20-1 and TRBJ1-1; 9 nucleotides line up with TRBD1. This CDR3 is built from 13 residues. V was pared by 6 bases and J by 4 bases, with 6 bases of the junction left unmatched. CDR1 is DFQATT and CDR2 is SNEGSKA in the germline V gene (reference sequence). The CDR3 loop reads CSAPRQGVTEAFF. The CDR3 nucleotides are TGCAGTGCACCCAGACAGGGGGTCACTGAAGCTTTCTTT.

This clonotype was seen repeatedly, ten times or more. CDR3 amino acids: CASSSGLAGGEQFF. CDR3 coding DNA: TGTGCCAGCAGCTCCGGACTAGCGGGCGGTGAGCAGTTCTTC. The chain employs TRBV7-3 and TRBJ2-1, with TRBD2 matching 11 bases. Germline CDR1 SGHTA, CDR2 FQGTGA. With 4 bases clipped from V and 9 bases from J, the junction kept 5 bases outside the gene matches. The CDR3 length is 14 residues.

The rearrangement links TRBV10-3 to TRBJ2-5, with D unclear. Germline V gene lookup returns CDR1 ENHRY and CDR2 SYGVKD. V gave up 6 bases and J gave up 1 base, with 18 bases separating them. The CDR3 sequence is 16 residues long. The CDR3 coding sequence is TGTGCCATCAGCATATACTGGACGCAAAGCCAAGAGACCCAGTACTTC. This gives the protein CAISIYWTQSQETQYF.

This clonotype is termed medium-sized. This rearrangement joins TRBV11-2 to TRBJ2-1, with 7 nucleotides matching TRBD2. The CDR3 spans 14 residues. Germline assignment: CDR1 SGHAT and CDR2 FQNNGV. With 7 bases clipped from V and 5 bases from J, the junction kept 8 bases outside the gene matches. CDR3 sequence (DNA): TGTGCCAGCAACCTCGGCGGGAGTCACAATGAGCAGTTCTTC. This gives the protein CASNLGGSHNEQFF.

This clonotype was observed many times. The CDR3 does not close with the conserved phenylalanine or tryptophan, likely indicating a read error. The V call is TRBV6-6, the J call TRBJ1-2; 7 bases are a match to TRBD1. The CDR3 has 14 amino acids. Trimming at V came to 5 bases and at J to 6 bases, leaving 9 bases not matched to a gene. The V gene's germline CDR1 is MNHNY and CDR2 SVGAGI (reference sequence). CDR3 DNA sequence: TGTGCCAGCAGTCTAGACAGGGTCCAGGATGGCTACACCCTC. Protein product: CASSLDRVQDGYTL.

The chain uses TRBV27 and TRBJ2-1; D call uncertain. Per germline, CDR1 MNHEY and CDR2 SMNVEV (reference sequence). This CDR3 contains 12 residues. V was trimmed by 4 bases and J by 8 bases, leaving 9 bases between them. The DNA for the CDR3 is TGTGCCAGCAGTTCAAGGGTCGATGAGCAGTTCTTC. Residues: CASSSRVDEQFF.

The chain employs TRBV2 and TRBJ2-2, with D perhaps TRBD1 or TRBD2 (5 bases each). Germline V gene data show CDR1 as SNHLY and CDR2 as FYNNEI. V lost 4 bases, J lost 8 bases, and 26 bases lay in between. This CDR3 contains 18 residues. Here the CDR3 reads CASSAAWSGTVLGGELFF. DNA for the CDR3: TGTGCCAGCAGTGCGGCTTGGTCAGGGACGGTTCTAGGGGGGGAGCTGTTTTTT.